This record looks at one T cell receptor (beta chain) sequence and its context. Antigen unknown. One junction end disagrees with the germline gene, perhaps due to a read error. Cells sorted as Tregs were CD4+, CD25+ and CD127-/low. General observations from the study: Whole repertoires were not studied in the larger cohort, only one V-J beta rearrangement. Tumor Treg TCRs overlapped most with tumor naive CD4+ cells.

This CDR3 has 16 amino acids. Germline V gene sequence: CDR1 MDHEN, CDR2 SYDVKM. Semi-nested PCR with Nested Universal Primer A followed constant-region reverse priming of full-length variable regions. TCRdb re-derived calls from the 5' RACE reads in MiXCR, one entry per CDR3 protein. The sample contains approximately 11,000 distinct CDR3 sequences, around 28% of which appear only once. The TCR originated in a female donor with breast cancer. This chain links TRBV28 with TRBJ1-2, with D possibly TRBD1 on 6 matching bases. The sample consisted of Tregs sorted from a lymph node. The CDR3 DNA reads TGTGCCAGCCACACCGCACAGGGTCCATCGAACCATGGCCACACCTTC. Protein sequence: CASHTAQGPSNHGHTF.